The 20 T cell receptor beta chains reported below all come from one sample, sequenced in a study of response to subunit inactivated influenza vaccine. TCRdb passed the RT-PCR reads through MiXCR, listing each CDR3 protein once. The sample yields about 540,000 distinct CDR3 sequences, roughly a quarter seen once. The data also belong to a second study, concerning T cells expressing NK-cell markers. That source adds: Researchers built TCR beta cDNA using 5'RACE template switching with UMIs.

The sequencing used CD4+ T cells sorted from PBMCs, collected 11 to 12 days after vaccination. Receptor source: a man aged 45 to 65 who received an inactivated influenza vaccine.

In its sample, this clonotype was seen a few times. The chain uses TRBV29-1 and TRBJ2-3; 15 positions match TRBD2. This CDR3 is built from 18 residues. The germline V gene encodes CDR1 SQVTM and CDR2 ANQGSEA. Trimming cost V 6 bases and J 0 bases; bases outside gene matches: 10. The CDR3 reads CSVEKWGLAGGSTDTQYF. Written as DNA, the CDR3 is TGCAGCGTGGAAAAATGGGGACTAGCGGGAGGAAGCACAGATACGCAGTATTTT.

This clonotype has just a few counts. This sequence joins TRBV30 and TRBJ2-1; D remains ambiguous. The CDR3 has 15 residues. The V end lost 5 bases, the J end lost 4 bases, and 18 bases lay between the germline ends. In germline, CDR1 is GTSNPN, CDR2 SVGIG (reference sequence). This CDR3 is CAWSSGDPKYNEQFF. The CDR3 region has the DNA TGTGCCTGGTCCAGTGGCGACCCGAAGTACAATGAGCAGTTCTTC.

Many counts were recorded for this clonotype. In DNA, the CDR3 is TGTGCCAGCACCAACGGGGGGCATGAGCAGTACTTC. Translated, it gives CASTNGGHEQYF. V is TRBV6-2 or TRBV6-3 and J is TRBJ2-7; a possible D gene is TRBD2 (7 bases). This CDR3 contains 12 residues. Trimming removed 7 bases from V and 7 bases from J, with 14 bases in between. Per germline, CDR1 MNHEY and CDR2 SVGEGT.

This chain joins TRBV19 and TRBJ2-7; 11 bases match TRBD2. CDR3 length: 14 residues. The V gene end was trimmed by 6 bases and the J gene end by 3 bases; junction bases not matched to a gene: 4. CDR1 and CDR2 from the germline V gene are LNHDA and SQIVND (reference sequence). The chain's CDR3 is CASSTSGRNYEQYF. As DNA, the CDR3 is TGTGCCAGTAGCACTAGCGGGAGAAACTACGAGCAGTACTTC.

This clonotype was counted between two and nine times. The chain is built from TRBV5-1 and TRBJ2-2, with no clear D. The CDR3 has 16 residues. Germline assignment: CDR1 SGHRS and CDR2 YFSETQ. V was pared by 1 base and J by 1 base, with 11 bases between. CDR3 residues: CASSLTGRRNTGELFF. The CDR3 region has the DNA TGCGCCAGCAGCTTGACTGGGCGTAGGAACACCGGGGAGCTGTTTTTT.

The chain joins TRBV11-3 to TRBJ2-1, with a possible D match to TRBD2 (6 bases). Germline V CDR1 and CDR2: SGHNT, YENEEA. The CDR3 is 15 amino acids. With 1 base removed from V and 8 bases from J, the gap between germline ends came to 15 bases. Here the CDR3 DNA reads TGTGCCAGCAGCTTAGGTAGCGGCGGGGTGTATGAGCAGTTCTTC. Translated, it gives CASSLGSGGVYEQFF.

This chain joins TRBV10-1 and TRBJ2-3, with a weak D call TRBD2 (6 bases). Germline lookup yields CDR1 WNHNN and CDR2 SYGVQD (reference sequence). There are 16 residues in the CDR3. Trimming shortened V by 6 bases and J by 2 bases, and 18 bases separated the two germline ends. Written as DNA, the CDR3 is TGCGCCAGCAGCTCTTCTGACGGGGGATACACAGATACGCAGTATTTT. This gives the protein CASSSSDGGYTDTQYF.

This clonotype was recorded once. V usage is TRBV5-5 and J usage is TRBJ1-1, with no clear D. CDR1 is SGHKS, CDR2 YYEKEE, per germline (reference sequence). Trimming left V 2 bases short and J 2 bases short, with 7 bases between. The CDR3 is made up of 13 amino acids. The CDR3 reads CASSFNQNTEAFF. The CDR3 DNA sequence: TGTGCCAGCAGCTTTAATCAAAACACTGAAGCTTTCTTT. The full variable domain, with the rest looked up from reference TRBV5-5 and TRBJ1-1, is DAGVTQSPTHLIKTRGQQVTLRCSPISGHKSVSWYQQVLGQGPQFIFQYYEKEERGRGNFPDRFSARQFPNYSSELNVNALLLGDSALYLCASSFNQNTEAFFGQGTRLTVV.

The chain uses TRBV12-3 or TRBV12-4 and TRBJ1-5; possibly TRBD1 for D (5 bases). With 1 base removed from V and 7 bases from J, the gap between germline ends came to 8 bases. This CDR3 spans 13 amino acids. The CDR3 protein is CASSLVEGQPQHF. CDR3 sequence (DNA): TGTGCCAGCAGTTTAGTTGAGGGGCAGCCCCAGCATTTT.

This chain links TRBV9 with TRBJ2-1; 11 nucleotides match TRBD2. CDR3 length: 15 amino acids. The germline CDR1 and CDR2 sequences are SGDLS and YYNGEE. The trim removed 0 bases at V and 8 bases at J, leaving 4 bases unmatched. The CDR3 region has the DNA TGTGCCAGCAGCGTAGGGGGACTAGCGGTCGATGAGCAGTTCTTC. Translated, it gives CASSVGGLAVDEQFF.

The genes are TRBV6-1 and TRBJ2-7; D is perhaps TRBD1 (5 bases). V lost 7 bases and J 0 bases, leaving 19 bases between the germline ends. Germline V gene data show CDR1 as MNHNS and CDR2 as SASEGT. The CDR3 length is 16 residues. In DNA, the CDR3 is TGTGCCAGCAATAAACTACCAGGACAAGGCTCCTACGAGCAGTACTTC. Protein product: CASNKLPGQGSYEQYF.

The rearrangement joins TRBV5-1 to TRBJ2-7, with 7 bases lining up with TRBD1. The J segment lost 6 bases and the V segment lost 1 base, leaving 4 bases of the junction unmatched. This CDR3 has 13 residues. Germline V gives CDR1 SGHRS, CDR2 YFSETQ. CDR3 in amino acids: CASSLLQGPEQYF. In nucleotides, the CDR3 is TGCGCCAGCAGCTTGTTACAGGGGCCCGAGCAGTACTTC.

The genes are TRBV30 and TRBJ2-7; the match to TRBD2 covers 7 bases. The CDR3 contains 12 residues. The ends lost 2 bases at V and 8 bases at J; junction bases unmatched: 6. The germline V gene has CDR1 GTSNPN and CDR2 SVGIG (reference sequence). CDR3 nucleotide sequence: TGTGCCTGGAGTAGCGGAGGGACTAAGCAGTACTTC. It is translated as CAWSSGGTKQYF.

This clonotype was counted a few times. The chain combines TRBV6-2 or TRBV6-3 with TRBJ1-1; the D gene is possibly TRBD1 (6 bases). The V and J ends lost 2 bases and 3 bases respectively, with 16 bases between them. Germline V gene sequence: CDR1 MNHEY, CDR2 SVGEGT. This CDR3 spans 16 amino acids. CDR3 region: CASSYPLGGGDTEAFF. DNA for the CDR3: TGTGCCAGCAGTTACCCCCTAGGGGGAGGGGACACTGAAGCTTTCTTT.

The chain carries TRBV12-3 or TRBV12-4 and TRBJ1-6; D remains unclear. The CDR3 has 12 amino acids. Trimming cost V 4 bases and J 8 bases, with 6 bases left between them. The CDR3 loop is CASSYQHSPLHF. The CDR3 DNA follows: TGTGCCAGCAGTTATCAACATTCACCCCTCCACTTT.

This chain joins TRBV14 and TRBJ2-1; D may be TRBD2 (5 bases). V was shortened by 0 bases and J by 5 bases, with 14 bases between the two germline ends. Looked up from germline, CDR1 is SGHDN and CDR2 is FVKESK. The CDR3 is made up of 16 amino acids. CDR3 in DNA: TGTGCCAGCAGCCAAGATAGTAGTGGGAGACACAATGAGCAGTTCTTC. Amino acid sequence: CASSQDSSGRHNEQFF. Full variable domain (rest looked up from reference TRBV14 and TRBJ2-1): EAGVTQFPSHSVIEKGQTVTLRCDPISGHDNLYWYRRVMGKEIKFLLHFVKESKQDESGMPNNRFLAERTGGTYSTLKVQPAELEDSGVYFCASSQDSSGRHNEQFFGPGTRLTVL.

A few counts support this clonotype. V usage is TRBV12-3 or TRBV12-4 and J usage is TRBJ2-2; TRBD1 matches at 7 bases. This CDR3 has 15 residues. The junction had 3 bases not matched to a gene; V was cut back by 0 bases and J by 5 bases. CDR3 region: CASSLAGGETGELFF. The CDR3 DNA reads TGTGCCAGCAGTTTAGCAGGGGGCGAGACCGGGGAGCTGTTTTTT.

This clonotype has only a few counts. V usage is TRBV20-1 and J usage is TRBJ1-5, with D uncertain. V was cut by 5 bases and J by 3 bases, with 8 bases left in between. The CDR3 loop spans 12 amino acids. CDR1 DFQATT and CDR2 SNEGSKA come from the germline V gene (reference sequence). DNA of the CDR3: TGCAGTGCTCGGAGGGCCAATCAGCCCCAGCATTTT. It encodes CSARRANQPQHF.

The rearrangement links TRBV7-2 to TRBJ1-2; a possible D gene is TRBD1 (5 bases). V was pared by 5 bases and J by 4 bases, with 14 bases between. The CDR3 is made up of 14 amino acids. Per germline, CDR1 SGHTA and CDR2 FQGNSA. CDR3 in amino acids: CASSIGVGTYGYTF. CDR3 bases: TGTGCCAGCAGCATAGGAGTGGGGACCTATGGCTACACCTTC.

The V call is TRBV20-1, the J call TRBJ2-7; 8 bases line up with TRBD1. Per germline, CDR1 DFQATT and CDR2 SNEGSKA (reference sequence). V was pared by 8 bases and J by 1 base, with 13 bases of the junction left unmatched. The length of the CDR3 is 15 residues. CDR3 nucleotide sequence: TGCAGTCCCGGACAGGGTCCCACGGGATCCTACGAGCAGTACTTC. This gives the protein CSPGQGPTGSYEQYF.